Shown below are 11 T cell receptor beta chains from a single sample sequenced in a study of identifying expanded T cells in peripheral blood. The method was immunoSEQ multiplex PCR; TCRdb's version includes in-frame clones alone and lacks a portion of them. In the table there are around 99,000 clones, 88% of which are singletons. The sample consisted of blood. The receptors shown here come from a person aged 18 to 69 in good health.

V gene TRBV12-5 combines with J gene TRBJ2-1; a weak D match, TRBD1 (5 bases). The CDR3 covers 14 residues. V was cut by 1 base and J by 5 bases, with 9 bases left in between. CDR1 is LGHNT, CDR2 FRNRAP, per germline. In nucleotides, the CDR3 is TGTGCTAGTGGTTTGGAGGGGAAGCACAATGAGCAGTTCTTC. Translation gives CASGLEGKHNEQFF. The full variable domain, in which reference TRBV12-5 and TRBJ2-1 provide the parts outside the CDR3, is DARVTQTPRHKVTEMGQEVTMRCQPILGHNTVFWYRQTMMQGLELLAYFRNRAPLDDSGMPKDRFSAEMPDATLATLKIQPSEPRDSAVYFCASGLEGKHNEQFFGPGTRLTVL.

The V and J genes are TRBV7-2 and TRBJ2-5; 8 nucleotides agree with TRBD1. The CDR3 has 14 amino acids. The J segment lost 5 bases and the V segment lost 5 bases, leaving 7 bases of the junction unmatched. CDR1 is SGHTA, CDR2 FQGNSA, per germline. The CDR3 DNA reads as TGTGCCAGCAGCCCAGGGGGCATTCTGGAGACCCAGTACTTC. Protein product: CASSPGGILETQYF.

The CDR3 DNA follows: TGCGCCAGCAGTGAGACACAGGACACCGGGGAGCTGTTTTTT. This codes for CASSETQDTGELFF. The chain couples TRBV10-1 to TRBJ2-2; TRBD1 is a possible D gene (5 bases). Between the trimmed V and J ends, which lost 2 bases and 3 bases, there was a span of 7 bases. Per the germline V gene, CDR1 is WNHNN and CDR2 is SYGVQD (reference sequence). This CDR3 is 14 amino acids long.

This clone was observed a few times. Here the CDR3 reads CASSSEGGRDTQYF. In DNA form, the CDR3 reads TGTGCCAGCAGCTCGGAGGGGGGGAGAGATACGCAGTATTTT. This chain uses TRBV7-2 with TRBJ2-3, with D perhaps TRBD2 (7 bases). V was trimmed by 4 bases and J by 5 bases, leaving 13 bases between them. This CDR3 has 14 amino acids. CDR1 SGHTA and CDR2 FQGNSA come from the germline V gene.

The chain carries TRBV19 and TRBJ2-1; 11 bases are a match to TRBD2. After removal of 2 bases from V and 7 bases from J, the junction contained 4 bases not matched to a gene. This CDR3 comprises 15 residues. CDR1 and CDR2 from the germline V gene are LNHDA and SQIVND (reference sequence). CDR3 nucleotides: TGTGCCAGTAGTATAAGACTAGCGGGAAAGAATGAGCAGTTCTTC. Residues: CASSIRLAGKNEQFF.

This CDR3 is CASKGQGGQPQHF. The CDR3 nucleotides read TGTGCCAGCAAGGGACAGGGCGGGCAGCCCCAGCATTTT. The chain links TRBV5-4 to TRBJ1-5, with TRBD1 matching over 9 bases. Trimming at V came to 6 bases and at J to 7 bases, leaving 5 bases not matched to a gene. The CDR3 covers 13 residues. Germline V gives CDR1 SGHNT, CDR2 YYREEE (reference sequence). The whole variable domain, filled in from reference TRBV5-4 and TRBJ1-5, reads ETGVTQSPTHLIKTRGQQVTLRCSSQSGHNTVSWYQQALGQGPQFIFQYYREEENGRGNFPPRFSGLQFPNYSSELNVNALELDDSALYLCASKGQGGQPQHFGDGTRLSIL.

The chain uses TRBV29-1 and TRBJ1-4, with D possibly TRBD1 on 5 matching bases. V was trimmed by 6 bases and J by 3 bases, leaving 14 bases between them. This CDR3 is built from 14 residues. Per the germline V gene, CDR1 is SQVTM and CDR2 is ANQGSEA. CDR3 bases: TGCAGCGTACGGGACGGCCCTTCTAATGAAAAACTGTTTTTT. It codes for CSVRDGPSNEKLFF.

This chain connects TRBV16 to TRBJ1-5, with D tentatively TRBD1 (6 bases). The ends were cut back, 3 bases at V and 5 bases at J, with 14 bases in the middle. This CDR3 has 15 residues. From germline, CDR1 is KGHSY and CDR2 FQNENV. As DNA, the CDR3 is TGTGCCAGCAGCCACCCAGACAGGTACGATCAGCCCCAGCATTTT. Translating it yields CASSHPDRYDQPQHF.

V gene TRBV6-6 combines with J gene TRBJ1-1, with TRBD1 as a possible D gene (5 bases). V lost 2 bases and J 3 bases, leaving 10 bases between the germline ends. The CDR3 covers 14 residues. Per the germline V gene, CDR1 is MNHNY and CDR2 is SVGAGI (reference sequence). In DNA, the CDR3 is TGTGCCAGCAGTTACGCGGGCAGGGACACTGAAGCTTTCTTT. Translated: CASSYAGRDTEAFF.

CDR3 sequence reads: CASSGTSGGAYSDTQYF. The CDR3 nucleotides are TGTGCCAGCAGCGGGACTAGCGGGGGGGCCTATTCAGATACGCAGTATTTT. The chain links TRBV9 to TRBJ2-3, with 15 bases identical to TRBD2. CDR3 size: 17 residues. Losses at the gene ends were 3 bases for V and 4 bases for J; bases not matched to a gene: 6. Germline V lookup: CDR1 SGDLS, CDR2 YYNGEE.

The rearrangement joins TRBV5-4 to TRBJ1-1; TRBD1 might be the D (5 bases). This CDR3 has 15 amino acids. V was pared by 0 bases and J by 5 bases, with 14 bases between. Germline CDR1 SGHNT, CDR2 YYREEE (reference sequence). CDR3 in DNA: TGTGCCAGCAGCTTGGAGATACGCCGGGGGACTGAAGCTTTCTTT. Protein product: CASSLEIRRGTEAFF.